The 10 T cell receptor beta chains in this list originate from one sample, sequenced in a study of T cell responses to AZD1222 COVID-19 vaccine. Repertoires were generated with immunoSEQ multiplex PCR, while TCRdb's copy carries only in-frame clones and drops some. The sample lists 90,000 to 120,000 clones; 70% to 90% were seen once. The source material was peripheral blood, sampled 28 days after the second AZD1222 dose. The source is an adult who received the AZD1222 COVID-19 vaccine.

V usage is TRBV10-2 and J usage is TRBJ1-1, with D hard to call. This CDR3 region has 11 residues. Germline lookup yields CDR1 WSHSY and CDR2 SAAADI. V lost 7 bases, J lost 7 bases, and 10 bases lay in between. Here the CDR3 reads CASTLDGEAFF. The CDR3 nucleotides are TGCGCCAGCACCCTCGACGGTGAAGCTTTCTTT.

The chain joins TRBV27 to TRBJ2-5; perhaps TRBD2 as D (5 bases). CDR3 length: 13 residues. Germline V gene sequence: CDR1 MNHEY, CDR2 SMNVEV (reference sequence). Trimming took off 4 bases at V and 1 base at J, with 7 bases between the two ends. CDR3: CASSWGVQETQYF. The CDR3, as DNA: TGTGCCAGCAGTTGGGGAGTCCAAGAGACCCAGTACTTC.

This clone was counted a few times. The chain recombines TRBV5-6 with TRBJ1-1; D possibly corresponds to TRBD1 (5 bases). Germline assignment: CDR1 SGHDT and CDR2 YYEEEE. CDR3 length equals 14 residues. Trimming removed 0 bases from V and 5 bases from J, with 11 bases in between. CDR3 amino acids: CASSLAGFGTEAFF. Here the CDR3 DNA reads TGTGCCAGCAGCTTGGCAGGGTTCGGAACTGAAGCTTTCTTT.

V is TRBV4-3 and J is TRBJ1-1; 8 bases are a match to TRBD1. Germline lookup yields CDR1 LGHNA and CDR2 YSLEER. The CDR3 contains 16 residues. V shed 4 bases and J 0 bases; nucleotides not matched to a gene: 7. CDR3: CASSLDLQGVNTEAFF. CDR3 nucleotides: TGCGCCAGCAGCCTTGACCTACAGGGGGTGAACACTGAAGCTTTCTTT.

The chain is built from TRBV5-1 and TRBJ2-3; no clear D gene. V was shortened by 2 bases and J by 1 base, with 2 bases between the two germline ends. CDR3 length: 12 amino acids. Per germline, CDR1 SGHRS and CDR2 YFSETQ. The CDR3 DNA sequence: TGCGCCAGCAGCTTCGGCACAGATACGCAGTATTTT. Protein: CASSFGTDTQYF.

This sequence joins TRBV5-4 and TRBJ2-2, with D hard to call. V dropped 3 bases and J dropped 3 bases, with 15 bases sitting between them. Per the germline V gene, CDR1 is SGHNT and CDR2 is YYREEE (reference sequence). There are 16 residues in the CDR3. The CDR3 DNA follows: TGTGCCAGCAGCTCTCGGTCGGCCGCGGACACCGGGGAGCTGTTTTTT. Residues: CASSSRSAADTGELFF.

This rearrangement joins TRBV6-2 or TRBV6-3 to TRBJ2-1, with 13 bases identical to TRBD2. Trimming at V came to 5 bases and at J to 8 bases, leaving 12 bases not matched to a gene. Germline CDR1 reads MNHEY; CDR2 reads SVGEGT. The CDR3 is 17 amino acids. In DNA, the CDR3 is TGTGCCAGCAGTACTAAACTAGCGGGGGGGCCGGTCGATGAGCAGTTCTTC. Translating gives CASSTKLAGGPVDEQFF.

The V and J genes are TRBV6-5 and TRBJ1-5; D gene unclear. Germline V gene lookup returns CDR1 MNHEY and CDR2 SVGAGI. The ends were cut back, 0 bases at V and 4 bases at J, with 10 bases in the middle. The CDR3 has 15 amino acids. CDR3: CASSYSPDRNQPQHF. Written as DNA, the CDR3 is TGTGCCAGCAGTTACTCGCCTGATAGGAATCAGCCCCAGCATTTT.

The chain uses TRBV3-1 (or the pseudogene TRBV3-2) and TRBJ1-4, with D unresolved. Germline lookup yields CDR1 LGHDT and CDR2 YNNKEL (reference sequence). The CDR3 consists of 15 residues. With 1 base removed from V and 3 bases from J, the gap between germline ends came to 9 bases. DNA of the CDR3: TGTGCCAGCAGCCAAGCGCCAGGTTCTAATGAAAAACTGTTTTTT. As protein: CASSQAPGSNEKLFF.

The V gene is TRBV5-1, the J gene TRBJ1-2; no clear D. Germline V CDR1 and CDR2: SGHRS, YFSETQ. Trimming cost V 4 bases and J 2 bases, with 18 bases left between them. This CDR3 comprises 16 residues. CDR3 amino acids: CASSDEIRGGNYGYTF. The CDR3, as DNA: TGCGCCAGCAGCGACGAAATTCGGGGAGGAAACTATGGCTACACCTTC.